This passage covers 21 T cell receptor beta chains from one sample sequenced in a study of cytomegalovirus exposure and HLA in healthy donors. Primers for the PCR totalled 60 Vbeta and 13 Jbeta. Only in-frame clones appear in the TCRdb table, and some are missing; sequencing was by immunoSEQ multiplex PCR. The sample holds roughly 190,000 clones; approximately 78% are singletons and the top ten take over 12%. Sequenced material: PBMCs. These receptors all come from a woman under 40 in good health and CMV-seropositive.

The chain is built from TRBV15 and TRBJ2-5; no reliable D call. The germline V and J ends were trimmed by 3 bases and 4 bases, with 12 bases remaining between them. The germline gives CDR1 LNHNV, CDR2 YYDKDF (reference sequence). This CDR3 has 14 residues. CDR3 protein: CATSSPKSLETQYF. DNA of the CDR3: TGTGCCACCAGCAGTCCTAAGAGTCTAGAGACCCAGTACTTC.

V gene TRBV10-3 combines with J gene TRBJ1-1, with D possibly being TRBD1 (5 bases). This CDR3 has 13 residues. The germline V gene has CDR1 ENHRY and CDR2 SYGVKD. Trimming took 10 bases from V and 4 from J, leaving 16 bases between them. For the CDR3, the DNA is TGTGCCAGCCAAATGGACACGGGCACTGAAGCTTTCTTT. Its protein product is CASQMDTGTEAFF.

The chain recombines TRBV29-1 with TRBJ2-3; the match to TRBD1 covers 8 bases. J was trimmed by 2 bases and V by 3 bases; bases with no gene match: 4. This CDR3 is 14 amino acids long. Germline-derived CDR1 and CDR2 are SQVTM and ANQGSEA. The chain's CDR3 is CSVEGRGPTDTQYF. The CDR3 DNA reads as TGCAGCGTTGAGGGCAGGGGGCCCACAGATACGCAGTATTTT.

V is TRBV5-1 and J is TRBJ2-3, with D possibly being TRBD1 (6 bases). CDR1 is SGHRS, CDR2 YFSETQ, per germline. The CDR3 contains 16 residues. V was clipped by 4 bases and J by 1 base, with 16 bases between them. CDR3 sequence: CASSRVGAGGTDTQYF. CDR3 nucleotide sequence: TGCGCCAGCAGCCGGGTGGGGGCAGGGGGCACAGATACGCAGTATTTT.

The gene calls are TRBV7-2 and TRBJ2-1; 8 bases are a match to TRBD2. V dropped 5 bases and J dropped 9; count of bases not matched to a gene: 3. CDR3 length: 12 amino acids. CDR1 SGHTA and CDR2 FQGNSA come from the germline V gene. The CDR3 protein is CASSTLAAEQFF. The DNA of the CDR3 is TGTGCCAGCAGCACACTAGCGGCTGAGCAGTTCTTC.

The chain employs TRBV19 and TRBJ2-2; 7 bases match TRBD2. V lost 7 bases and J lost 5; bases outside the gene matches: 10. Germline CDR1 LNHDA, CDR2 SQIVND (reference sequence). The CDR3 extends over 15 amino acids. For the CDR3, the DNA is TGTGCCAGTACCCCCAACCTAGCGGAGACCGGGGAGCTGTTTTTT. This codes for CASTPNLAETGELFF.

The chain employs TRBV6-6 and TRBJ2-7, with 7 bases identical to TRBD1. CDR3 length: 14 residues. Germline V gives CDR1 MNHNY, CDR2 SVGAGI (reference sequence). V was clipped by 3 bases and J by 2 bases; unmatched bases: 4. CDR3 sequence (DNA): TGTGCCAGCAGTTATTCGACAGGGCCCTACGAGCAGTACTTC. Protein: CASSYSTGPYEQYF.

The CDR3 DNA follows: TGTGCCAGCAGCTTAACACAGTACAATGAGCAGTTCTTC. It is translated as CASSLTQYNEQFF. This sequence joins TRBV7-9 and TRBJ2-1, with D uncertain. The CDR3 covers 13 residues. Germline assignment: CDR1 SEHNR and CDR2 FQNEAQ (reference sequence). Trimming cost V 2 bases and J 4 bases, with 6 bases left between them. The entire variable domain, with the rest obtained from reference TRBV7-9 and TRBJ2-1, is as follows: DTGVSQNPRHKITKRGQNVTFRCDPISEHNRLYWYRQTLGQGPEFLTYFQNEAQLEKSRLLSDRFSAERPKGSFSTLEIQRTEQGDSAMYLCASSLTQYNEQFFGPGTRLTVL.

The gene calls are TRBV5-4 and TRBJ1-2, with 7 bases lining up with TRBD1. There are 17 residues in the CDR3. Germline V CDR1 and CDR2: SGHNT, YYREEE (reference sequence). J gave up 6 bases and V 0 bases, and 14 bases lay outside the gene matches. This CDR3 reads CASSLAMGQNFPNGYTF. The DNA for the CDR3 is TGTGCCAGCAGCTTGGCCATGGGACAGAATTTTCCTAATGGCTACACCTTC.

V gene TRBV6-1 combines with J gene TRBJ1-5; tentative D call: TRBD1 (6 bases). Germline V gene sequence: CDR1 MNHNS, CDR2 SASEGT. V lost 8 bases and J 6 bases, leaving 14 bases between the germline ends. This CDR3 has 13 amino acids. CDR3 coding DNA: TGTGCCAGCGGGGCAGGGGAAAGTCAGCCCCAGCATTTT. Its protein is CASGAGESQPQHF.

CDR3 residues: CATRALGRETQYF. CDR3 bases: TGTGCCACACGGGCCTTGGGGAGGGAGACCCAGTACTTC. This sequence joins TRBV27 and TRBJ2-5; D perhaps matches TRBD2 (6 bases). With 10 bases removed from V and 5 bases from J, the gap between germline ends came to 17 bases. Germline V lookup: CDR1 MNHEY, CDR2 SMNVEV (reference sequence). This CDR3 has 13 amino acids.

The chain employs TRBV2 and TRBJ2-1; TRBD1 might be the D (5 bases). Germline V gene sequence: CDR1 SNHLY, CDR2 FYNNEI. The germline V and J ends were trimmed by 8 bases and 6 bases, with 14 bases remaining between them. The CDR3 covers 13 residues. DNA of the CDR3: TGTGCCAGCCAAGTGAAGGGGCTCAATGAGCAGTTCTTC. It translates to CASQVKGLNEQFF.

This chain uses TRBV28 with TRBJ1-2, with a tentative D call TRBD1 (5 bases). This CDR3 contains 17 residues. V was pared by 5 bases and J by 2 bases, with 21 bases between. The germline gives CDR1 MDHEN, CDR2 SYDVKM. The CDR3 nucleotides are TGTGCCAGCAGTCCGCGTCTCCAGGGAGGAAAGAACTATGGCTACACCTTC. This encodes CASSPRLQGGKNYGYTF.

This clone occurred once. The rearrangement links TRBV5-4 to TRBJ1-4; 11 positions match TRBD1. This CDR3 spans 15 amino acids. The germline V gene encodes CDR1 SGHNT and CDR2 YYREEE (reference sequence). Trimming removed 0 bases from V and 7 bases from J; junction bases left unmatched: 2. The CDR3 coding sequence is TGTGCCAGCAGCTTGGCCGGGACAGGGGGTGAAAAACTGTTTTTT. Translated: CASSLAGTGGEKLFF.

The V gene is TRBV27, the J gene TRBJ1-6; weak D call: TRBD1 (6 bases). V dropped 5 bases and J dropped 4 bases, with 12 bases sitting between them. This CDR3 is built from 15 residues. Germline lookup yields CDR1 MNHEY and CDR2 SMNVEV (reference sequence). DNA of the CDR3: TGTGCCAGCAGTCCGAGGGACACTTATAATTCACCCCTCCACTTT. Its translation: CASSPRDTYNSPLHF.

The chain carries TRBV18 and TRBJ2-2, with D possibly matching TRBD1 (6 bases). The CDR3 runs to 16 residues. From germline, CDR1 is KGHSH and CDR2 LQKENI. Trimming shortened V by 4 bases and J by 6 bases, and 18 bases separated the two germline ends. The CDR3 coding sequence is TGTGCCAGCTCACAAAATTCTCCAGGGGTCGCCGGGGAGCTGTTTTTT. This encodes CASSQNSPGVAGELFF. Looking up the rest from reference TRBV18 and TRBJ2-2 gives the full variable domain: NAGVMQNPRHLVRRRGQEARLRCSPMKGHSHVYWYRQLPEEGLKFMVYLQKENIIDESGMPKERFSAEFPKEGPSILRIQQVVRGDSAAYFCASSQNSPGVAGELFFGEGSRLTVL.

The chain uses TRBV30 and TRBJ2-2; tentatively, D is TRBD2 (5 bases). The CDR3 is made up of 13 amino acids. In germline, CDR1 is GTSNPN, CDR2 SVGIG (reference sequence). V lost 3 bases, J lost 2 bases, and 7 bases lay in between. CDR3 protein: CAWREGNTGELFF. CDR3 coding DNA: TGTGCCTGGAGAGAGGGTAACACCGGGGAGCTGTTTTTT.

Remarks on this clone: An end of the junction does not agree with germline; a read error may underlie this. The J gene is TRBJ2-7, the V gene TRBV7-9, with D tentatively TRBD1 (8 bases). CDR1 is SEHNR and CDR2 is FQNEAQ in the germline V gene (reference sequence). The CDR3 covers 14 residues. CDR3 nucleotide sequence: TGTTCCAGCAGCTCAGGACAGGGAGGGTTCGAGCAGTACTTC. It yields the protein CSSSSGQGGFEQYF.

This chain connects TRBV6-5 to TRBJ1-1; no definite D call. Germline assignment: CDR1 MNHEY and CDR2 SVGAGI. V was trimmed by 6 bases and J by 7 bases, leaving 18 bases between them. This CDR3 contains 14 residues. CDR3 nucleotide sequence: TGTGCCAGCAGAGCTCCGAACGGTTATGGTGAAGCTTTCTTT. Amino acid sequence: CASRAPNGYGEAFF.

The genes are TRBV28 and TRBJ2-3; TRBD1 is a possible D gene (5 bases). The CDR3 runs 15 residues. Germline lookup yields CDR1 MDHEN and CDR2 SYDVKM. With 6 bases removed from V and 2 bases from J, the gap between germline ends came to 15 bases. Written as DNA, the CDR3 is TGTGCCAGCAGCACGACGCAGGGTTACACAGATACGCAGTATTTT. Residues: CASSTTQGYTDTQYF. The whole variable domain, filled in from reference TRBV28 and TRBJ2-3, reads DVKVTQSSRYLVKRTGEKVFLECVQDMDHENMFWYRQDPGLGLRLIYFSYDVKMKEKGDIPEGYSVSREKKERFSLILESASTNQTSMYLCASSTTQGYTDTQYFGPGTRLTVL.

This chain joins TRBV7-9 and TRBJ2-1, with TRBD2 matching 13 bases. J lost 10 bases, V lost 2 bases, and 5 bases had no gene match. Germline assignment: CDR1 SEHNR and CDR2 FQNEAQ (reference sequence). CDR3 length: 15 amino acids. CDR3 amino acids: CASSLTSGRAEEQFF. CDR3 nucleotide sequence: TGTGCCAGCAGCTTAACTAGCGGGAGGGCAGAGGAGCAGTTCTTC.